The 28 T cell receptor beta chains below come from one sample, sequenced in a study of T-cell reconstitution after alpha-beta-depleted transplantation in children. During its preparation, the TCRbeta library received unique molecular identifiers. In TCRdb, the PCR reads were re-called with MiXCR into one record per CDR3 protein. The sample carries 800,000 to 1,000,000 distinct CDR3 sequences, roughly 29% recorded once. Specimen: PBMCs, mostly from graft donor cells, collected 360 days after TCRalphabeta/CD19-depleted stem cell transplant. These receptors were obtained from a boy in the first two years of life who had a stem cell transplant for SCID, so the T cells may come from the graft donor.

This clonotype has more than one count but fewer than ten. The chain links TRBV9 to TRBJ2-7; tentative D call: TRBD1 (7 bases). CDR1 and CDR2 (germline): SGDLS, YYNGEE. This CDR3 has 15 residues. V lost 0 bases, J lost 5 bases, and 15 bases lay in between. Written as DNA, the CDR3 is TGTGCCAGCAGCGTAGAGCCAGGGGGGATAAACGAGCAGTACTTC. It specifies CASSVEPGGINEQYF. Filled out from reference TRBV9 and TRBJ2-7, the complete variable domain reads DSGVTQTPKHLITATGQRVTLRCSPRSGDLSVYWYQQSLDQGLQFLIQYYNGEERAKGNILERFSAQQFPDLHSELNLSSLELGDSALYFCASSVEPGGINEQYFGPGTRLTVT.

Only a few counts were recorded for this clonotype. The chain combines TRBV5-1 with TRBJ2-1; TRBD1 might be the D (6 bases). The germline gives CDR1 SGHRS, CDR2 YFSETQ. The V gene lost 0 bases and the J gene lost 7 bases, with 17 bases spanning the gap. The CDR3 has 16 residues. CDR3 sequence: CASSLVVQGLGNEQFF. The DNA of the CDR3 is TGCGCCAGCAGCTTGGTAGTGCAGGGGCTGGGGAATGAGCAGTTCTTC.

The rearrangement joins TRBV10-3 to TRBJ1-2; no clear D gene. Between the trimmed V and J ends, which lost 3 bases and 1 base, there was a span of 12 bases. Germline CDR1 reads ENHRY; CDR2 reads SYGVKD. The CDR3 is 15 amino acids. This CDR3 reads CAISETSRVNYGYTF. In nucleotides, the CDR3 is TGTGCCATCAGTGAAACTTCCCGGGTTAACTATGGCTACACCTTC.

The chain uses TRBV6-5 and TRBJ2-6, with 8 bases identical to TRBD1. Germline V gives CDR1 MNHEY, CDR2 SVGAGI. The V gene end was trimmed by 1 base and the J gene end by 3 bases; junction bases not matched to a gene: 11. The CDR3 totals 19 residues. CDR3 bases: TGTGCCAGCAGTTACTTCCCGGACAGGGCCGGGCGTGGGGCCAACGTCCTGACTTTC. Its translation: CASSYFPDRAGRGANVLTF.

This chain uses TRBV7-8 with TRBJ2-1; possible D gene TRBD2, 6 bases. Germline-derived CDR1 and CDR2 are SGHVS and FQNEAQ. V lost 1 base and J lost 1, with 11 bases in between. CDR3 length equals 16 residues. The CDR3 DNA follows: TGTGCCAGCAGCTTAGTAATCGGGACTTCCTACAATGAGCAGTTCTTC. It codes for CASSLVIGTSYNEQFF.

The V and J genes are TRBV20-1 and TRBJ2-1; no clear D. Trimming took off 0 bases at V and 6 bases at J, with 18 bases between the two ends. From germline, CDR1 is DFQATT and CDR2 SNEGSKA (reference sequence). CDR3 length: 16 amino acids. The CDR3, as DNA: TGCAGTGCTAGAGATTCAGCTGGTCCTAGGCGCAATGAGCAGTTCTTC. Residues: CSARDSAGPRRNEQFF.

The gene calls are TRBV20-1 and TRBJ1-2; maybe TRBD1 (6 bases). The germline V gene has CDR1 DFQATT and CDR2 SNEGSKA (reference sequence). There are 13 residues in the CDR3. Deletions cut 3 bases from V and 7 bases from J, with 15 bases between. Here the CDR3 reads CSARGGANGGYTF. The DNA for the CDR3 is TGCAGTGCTAGGGGGGGGGCTAATGGTGGCTACACCTTC.

This clonotype turned up a few times. The V and J genes are TRBV12-3 or TRBV12-4 and TRBJ1-5, with D perhaps TRBD1 (5 bases). Between the trimmed V and J ends, which lost 5 bases and 2 bases, there was a span of 10 bases. The CDR3 has 14 residues. DNA of the CDR3: TGTGCCAGCAGTCGGGACCTCGGCAATCAGCCCCAGCATTTT. As protein: CASSRDLGNQPQHF.

This clonotype was seen more than once but under ten times. The V call is TRBV6-1, the J call TRBJ2-1, with TRBD2 matching 8 bases. Trimming took 5 bases from V and 5 from J; bases not matched to a gene: 14. CDR1 MNHNS and CDR2 SASEGT come from the germline V gene. The CDR3 covers 17 residues. The CDR3 is CASSQSPGLAGNNEQFF. In DNA, the CDR3 is TGTGCCAGCAGTCAAAGCCCTGGACTAGCCGGGAACAATGAGCAGTTCTTC.

The chain combines TRBV20-1 with TRBJ2-2; a possible D gene is TRBD1 (6 bases). Germline V gives CDR1 DFQATT, CDR2 SNEGSKA (reference sequence). V was trimmed by 1 base and J by 4 bases, leaving 13 bases between them. The CDR3 has 15 residues. The chain's CDR3 is CSARVGQGLTGELFF. The CDR3 DNA follows: TGCAGTGCTAGAGTAGGGCAGGGGCTCACCGGGGAGCTGTTTTTT.

Only a few counts were recorded for this clonotype. V and J are TRBV12-3 or TRBV12-4 and TRBJ2-1; 8 bases are shared with TRBD2. This CDR3 spans 15 amino acids. The junction had 12 bases not matched to a gene; V was cut back by 7 bases and J by 7 bases. CDR3 bases: TGTGCCAGCACCCCTAACGGGGGGGCTCAGAATGAGCAGTTCTTC. This sequence encodes CASTPNGGAQNEQFF.

In its sample, this clonotype was seen a few times. This chain uses TRBV12-5 with TRBJ2-5; TRBD1 matches 7 bases. CDR1 and CDR2 from the germline V gene are LGHNT and FRNRAP. After removal of 7 bases from V and 6 bases from J, the junction contained 11 bases not matched to a gene. This CDR3 comprises 14 residues. The CDR3 nucleotides read TGTGCTAGTGCCCTAGGGGGCCCCGGAAAGACCCAGTACTTC. This translates into CASALGGPGKTQYF.

This clonotype was counted between two and nine times. V gene TRBV27 combines with J gene TRBJ2-7; D might be TRBD1 (6 bases). From germline, CDR1 is MNHEY and CDR2 SMNVEV (reference sequence). Trimming cost V 7 bases and J 5 bases, with 18 bases left between them. The CDR3 is 14 residues long. CDR3 in DNA: TGTGCCAGCATACGCTCGTTTGGGGGCCACGAGCAGTACTTC. The encoded protein is CASIRSFGGHEQYF.

J is TRBJ1-6 and V is TRBV2; 9 bases align to TRBD1. V trimming: 7 bases; J trimming: 10 bases; junction bases outside the gene matches: 8. The germline CDR1 and CDR2 sequences are SNHLY and FYNNEI. The CDR3 length is 14 residues. The CDR3 DNA reads as TGTGCCAGCAAGGGGACAGGGCGAGGGTCACCCCTCCACTTT. This sequence encodes CASKGTGRGSPLHF.

The genes are TRBV2 and TRBJ2-1, with 7 nucleotides matching TRBD1. The CDR3 extends over 14 amino acids. Unmatched junction bases numbered 7, after V lost 6 bases and J lost 5 bases. Germline values: CDR1 SNHLY, CDR2 FYNNEI. Written as DNA, the CDR3 is TGTGCCAGCAGCCCGACAGGGATGAACAATGAGCAGTTCTTC. Its translation is CASSPTGMNNEQFF.

This clonotype turned up a few times. The chain uses TRBV30 and TRBJ2-3; 9 bases line up with TRBD2. Germline V gene data show CDR1 as GTSNPN and CDR2 as SVGIG (reference sequence). The CDR3 length is 14 residues. The ends lost 3 bases at V and 0 bases at J; junction bases unmatched: 1. Written as DNA, the CDR3 is TGTGCCTGGAGGGCGGGGGGGAGCACAGATACGCAGTATTTT. It is translated as CAWRAGGSTDTQYF.

This rearrangement joins TRBV4-1 to TRBJ1-5, with 8 bases fitting TRBD1. Trimming cost V 5 bases and J 4 bases; bases outside gene matches: 4. CDR3 length equals 14 residues. Germline CDR1 and CDR2: MGHRA and YSYEKL. CDR3 loop: CASSDNRGNQPQHF. For the CDR3, the DNA is TGCGCCAGCAGCGATAACAGGGGGAATCAGCCCCAGCATTTT.

The chain couples TRBV5-6 to TRBJ2-1, with 8 bases identical to TRBD1. CDR3 length: 16 amino acids. Germline values: CDR1 SGHDT, CDR2 YYEEEE. J lost 8 bases, V lost 6 bases, and 16 bases had no gene match. The CDR3 sequence is CASTLGVGTGVDEQFF. As DNA, the CDR3 is TGTGCCAGCACCCTCGGCGTCGGGACAGGAGTTGATGAGCAGTTCTTC.

There are a few counts of this clonotype. The J gene is TRBJ1-3, the V gene TRBV20-1; the D is unclear. Trimming took 5 bases from V and 6 from J, leaving 11 bases between them. CDR3 size: 12 residues. The germline V gene encodes CDR1 DFQATT and CDR2 SNEGSKA (reference sequence). The CDR3 DNA reads as TGCAGTGCTTGCCCGACGGAAAACACCATATATTTT. It yields the protein CSACPTENTIYF.

There are a few counts of this clonotype. The chain couples TRBV7-2 to TRBJ1-2, with 7 bases aligning to TRBD1. CDR1 is SGHTA, CDR2 FQGNSA, per germline. The CDR3 length is 15 residues. V dropped 10 bases and J dropped 3; count of bases not matched to a gene: 14. The CDR3 sequence: CANSGQGEEDYGYTF. The CDR3, as DNA: TGTGCCAACTCCGGGCAGGGGGAAGAGGACTATGGCTACACCTTC. The complete variable domain, with remaining parts taken from reference TRBV7-2 and TRBJ1-2, reads GAGVSQSPSNKVTEKGKDVELRCDPISGHTALYWYRQSLGQGLEFLIYFQGNSAPDKSGLPSDRFSAERTGGSVSTLTIQRTQQEDSAVYLCANSGQGEEDYGYTFGSGTRLTVV.

This clonotype came up a few times. A clone one base away is much larger, so this may be a read error. The gene calls are TRBV5-5 and TRBJ2-1; 7 positions match TRBD1. CDR3 length: 15 residues. V lost 4 bases, J lost 0 bases, and 4 bases stayed unmatched. The germline V gene has CDR1 SGHKS and CDR2 YYEKEE (reference sequence). Written as DNA, the CDR3 is TGTGCCAGCAGCGCGGACAGGAGCTCCTACAATGAGCAGTTCTTC. This encodes CASSADRSSYNEQFF.

This clonotype has just a few counts. This chain uses TRBV28 with TRBJ1-5, with D perhaps matching TRBD1 (5 bases). The V end lost 6 bases, the J end lost 4 bases, and 22 bases lay between the germline ends. CDR3 length: 17 amino acids. Germline V gives CDR1 MDHEN, CDR2 SYDVKM. CDR3 in DNA: TGTGCCAGCAGGGAAACGCCGGGACGGGCAAAGAATCAGCCCCAGCATTTT. This codes for CASRETPGRAKNQPQHF.

The chain combines TRBV20-1 with TRBJ1-1; D uncertain. Trimming stripped 7 bases from V and 3 bases from J, with 12 bases between. CDR1 is DFQATT and CDR2 is SNEGSKA in the germline V gene (reference sequence). The CDR3 is made up of 12 amino acids. Here the CDR3 reads CSVGSLYTEAFF. In nucleotides, the CDR3 is TGCAGTGTCGGAAGTCTGTACACTGAAGCTTTCTTT.

The rearrangement uses TRBV5-5 and TRBJ2-3; a possible D gene is TRBD2 (5 bases). Germline V gene lookup returns CDR1 SGHKS and CDR2 YYEKEE (reference sequence). The V and J ends lost 7 bases and 3 bases respectively, with 12 bases between them. This CDR3 is 13 amino acids long. This CDR3 is CASREAGTDTQYF. DNA for the CDR3: TGTGCCAGCCGGGAAGCTGGGACAGATACGCAGTATTTT.

This sequence joins TRBV6-5 and TRBJ2-5; D not certain. V lost 0 bases and J lost 5, with 10 bases in between. This CDR3 contains 14 residues. Germline-derived CDR1 and CDR2 are MNHEY and SVGAGI. The CDR3 here is CASSYSRWLETQYF. The CDR3 DNA reads TGTGCCAGCAGTTACTCCCGCTGGTTGGAGACCCAGTACTTC.

A few counts support this clonotype. The rearrangement uses TRBV5-1 and TRBJ2-3; 12 nucleotides agree with TRBD2. In germline, CDR1 is SGHRS, CDR2 YFSETQ. V lost 4 bases to trimming and J lost 2 bases; unmatched junction nucleotides: 14. This CDR3 is 19 amino acids long. CDR3 in DNA: TGCGCCAGCAGCCCCAAGCCTAGCGGGGGGGCCGGGGCCACAGATACGCAGTATTTT. Translation: CASSPKPSGGAGATDTQYF.

This clonotype was seen many times. This chain connects TRBV7-2 to TRBJ1-1; D is possibly TRBD1 (5 bases). V was cut by 8 bases and J by 3 bases, with 13 bases left in between. This CDR3 region has 13 residues. The germline gives CDR1 SGHTA, CDR2 FQGNSA. CDR3 nucleotides: TGTGCCAGCTCACTAGACAGACACACTGAAGCTTTCTTT. Translating it yields CASSLDRHTEAFF.

The table lists this clonotype with a few counts. V gene TRBV5-1 combines with J gene TRBJ1-1, with 12 bases lining up with TRBD1. Germline V gene sequence: CDR1 SGHRS, CDR2 YFSETQ. The CDR3 contains 16 residues. With V trimmed by 0 bases and J by 4 bases, 4 bases remained unmatched. The CDR3 loop is CASSLGPGQGATEAFF. Written as DNA, the CDR3 is TGCGCCAGCAGCTTGGGGCCGGGACAGGGGGCCACTGAAGCTTTCTTT.